This TCR beta chain was documented in a study of OX40 agonist ivuxolimab in advanced cancers. Study information: People in dose escalation had one of these cancers: hepatocellular carcinoma, melanoma, renal cell or head and neck cancer. With a range of 23 to 79, age averaged approximately 60 years, and around 80% were male.

Data came from immunoSEQ multiplex PCR; TCRdb stores just in-frame clones and leaves some out. Among around 23,000 clones listed, more than 80% were seen once. The CDR3 runs to 14 residues. Germline lookup yields CDR1 MDHEN and CDR2 SYDVKM. The V and J ends lost 4 bases and 5 bases, in that order; junction bases with no gene match: 5. With baseline, cycle 4 day 1, and cycle 7 day 1 as timepoints, blood was sampled. This material consisted of CD4+ or CD8+ T cells sorted from blood, taken in a trial of the OX40 agonist ivuxolimab. This TCR derives from an adult with an advanced solid tumor such as melanoma, head and neck, liver or kidney cancer. The chain is built from TRBV28 and TRBJ2-1; 7 bases fit TRBD1. CDR3 DNA sequence: TGTGCCAGCAGTTCCGGACAGGTCCACAATGAGCAGTTCTTC. It is translated as CASSSGQVHNEQFF. Full variable domain (missing parts from reference TRBV28 and TRBJ2-1): DVKVTQSSRYLVKRTGEKVFLECVQDMDHENMFWYRQDPGLGLRLIYFSYDVKMKEKGDIPEGYSVSREKKERFSLILESASTNQTSMYLCASSSGQVHNEQFFGPGTRLTVL.